The present T cell receptor beta chain was sequenced within a study of T cell clones after liver transplantation. As concerns this clone: Its matching antigen is unknown.

Germline V gene lookup returns CDR1 SGDLS and CDR2 YYNGEE. The CDR3 is 14 residues long. Trimming took off 4 bases at V and 0 bases at J, with 5 bases between the two ends. General study points: A significant post-transplant drop in circulating graft-donor-reactive CD4 TCRbeta sequences occurred in most of the 8 subjects.

Assay: immunoSEQ multiplex PCR; the TCRdb copy retains only in-frame clones and omits some. The data show more than 95,000 clones, about 88% seen once. This sequence was found in a human patient who received a liver transplant. Part of the T cells may come from the graft donor. The rearrangement joins TRBV9 to TRBJ2-6; D unresolved. The specimen was CD4+ T cells from blood, collected about 50 months after liver transplant. CDR3 region: CASSRVSGANVLTF. The DNA for the CDR3 is TGTGCCAGCAGCCGAGTCTCTGGGGCCAACGTCCTGACTTTC. Full variable domain (rest looked up from reference TRBV9 and TRBJ2-6): DSGVTQTPKHLITATGQRVTLRCSPRSGDLSVYWYQQSLDQGLQFLIQYYNGEERAKGNILERFSAQQFPDLHSELNLSSLELGDSALYFCASSRVSGANVLTFGAGSRLTVL.